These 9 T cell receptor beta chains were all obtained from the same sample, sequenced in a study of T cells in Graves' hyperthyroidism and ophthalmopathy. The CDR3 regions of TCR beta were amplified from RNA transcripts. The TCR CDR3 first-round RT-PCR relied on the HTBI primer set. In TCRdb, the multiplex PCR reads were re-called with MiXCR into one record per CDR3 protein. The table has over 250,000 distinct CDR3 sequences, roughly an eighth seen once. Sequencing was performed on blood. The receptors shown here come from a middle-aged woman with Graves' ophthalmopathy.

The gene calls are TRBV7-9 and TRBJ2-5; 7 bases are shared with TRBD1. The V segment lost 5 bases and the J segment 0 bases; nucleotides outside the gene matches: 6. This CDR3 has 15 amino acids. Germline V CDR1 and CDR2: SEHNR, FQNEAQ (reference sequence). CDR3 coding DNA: TGTGCCAGCAGCCCCAGGGGGACGAACCAAGAGACCCAGTACTTC. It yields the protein CASSPRGTNQETQYF.

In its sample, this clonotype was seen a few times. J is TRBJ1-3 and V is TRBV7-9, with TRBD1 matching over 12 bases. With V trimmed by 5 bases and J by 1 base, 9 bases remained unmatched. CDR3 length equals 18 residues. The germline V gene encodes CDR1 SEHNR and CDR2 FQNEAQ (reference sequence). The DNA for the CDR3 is TGTGCCAGCAGCCTCGGGACAGGGGGCGCGGGGTCTGGAAACACCATATATTTT. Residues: CASSLGTGGAGSGNTIYF.

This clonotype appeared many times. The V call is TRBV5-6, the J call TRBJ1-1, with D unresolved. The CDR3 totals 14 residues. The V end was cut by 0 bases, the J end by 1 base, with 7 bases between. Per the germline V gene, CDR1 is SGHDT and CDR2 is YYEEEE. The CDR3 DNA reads TGTGCCAGCAGCTTGGTGTATAGGAACACTGAAGCTTTCTTT. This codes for CASSLVYRNTEAFF.

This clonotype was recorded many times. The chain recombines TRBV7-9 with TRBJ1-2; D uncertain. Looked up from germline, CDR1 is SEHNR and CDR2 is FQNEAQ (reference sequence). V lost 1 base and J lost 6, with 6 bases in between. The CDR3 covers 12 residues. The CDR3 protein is CASSLDPNGYTF. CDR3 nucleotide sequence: TGTGCCAGCAGCTTAGATCCCAATGGCTACACCTTC. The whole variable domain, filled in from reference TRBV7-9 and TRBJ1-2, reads DTGVSQNPRHKITKRGQNVTFRCDPISEHNRLYWYRQTLGQGPEFLTYFQNEAQLEKSRLLSDRFSAERPKGSFSTLEIQRTEQGDSAMYLCASSLDPNGYTFGSGTRLTVV.

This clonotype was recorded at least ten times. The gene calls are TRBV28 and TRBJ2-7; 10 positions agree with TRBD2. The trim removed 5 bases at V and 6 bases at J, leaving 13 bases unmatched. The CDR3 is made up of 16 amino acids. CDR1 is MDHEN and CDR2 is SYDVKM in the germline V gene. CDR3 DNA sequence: TGTGCCAGCAGTCCCCTGGGGGCTAGCGGGAGTAGCGAGCAGTACTTC. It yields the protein CASSPLGASGSSEQYF.

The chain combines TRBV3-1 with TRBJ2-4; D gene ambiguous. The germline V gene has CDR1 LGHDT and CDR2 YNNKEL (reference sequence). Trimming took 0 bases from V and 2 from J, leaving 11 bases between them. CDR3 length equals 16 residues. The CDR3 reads CASSQDMEPSKNIQYF. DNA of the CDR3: TGTGCCAGCAGCCAAGATATGGAGCCGTCCAAAAACATTCAGTACTTC. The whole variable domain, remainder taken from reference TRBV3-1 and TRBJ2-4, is DTAVSQTPKYLVTQMGNDKSIKCEQNLGHDTMYWYKQDSKKFLKIMFSYNNKELIINETVPNRFSPKSPDKAHLNLHINSLELGDSAVYFCASSQDMEPSKNIQYFGAGTRLSVL.

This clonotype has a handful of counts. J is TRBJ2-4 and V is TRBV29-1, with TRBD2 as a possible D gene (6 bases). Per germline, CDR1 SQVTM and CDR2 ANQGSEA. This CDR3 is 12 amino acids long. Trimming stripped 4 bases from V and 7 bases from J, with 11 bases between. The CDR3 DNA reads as TGCAGCGTTGTAGATGGGGGGAACATTCAGTACTTC. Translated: CSVVDGGNIQYF.

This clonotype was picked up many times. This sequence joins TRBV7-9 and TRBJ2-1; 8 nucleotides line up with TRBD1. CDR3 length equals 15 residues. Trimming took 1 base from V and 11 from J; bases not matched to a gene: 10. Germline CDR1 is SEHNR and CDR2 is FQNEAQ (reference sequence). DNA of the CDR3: TGTGCCAGCAGCTTAGGCGGGACAGGTTCTGATAAGCAGTTCTTC. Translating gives CASSLGGTGSDKQFF.

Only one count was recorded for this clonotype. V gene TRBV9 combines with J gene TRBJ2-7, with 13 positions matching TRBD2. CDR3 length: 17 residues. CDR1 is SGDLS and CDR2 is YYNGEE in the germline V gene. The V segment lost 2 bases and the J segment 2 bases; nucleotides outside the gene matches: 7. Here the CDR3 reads CASSVTSGGPNAYEQYF. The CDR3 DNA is TGTGCCAGCAGCGTGACTAGCGGGGGGCCTAACGCCTACGAGCAGTACTTC.